This entry describes one TCR beta chain. Only in-frame clones appear in the TCRdb table, and some are missing; sequencing was by immunoSEQ multiplex PCR. Of around 52,000 clones listed, about 90% are singletons. The sample comes from a study of blood T cell repertoires in COVID-19. Whole-study context: Donors in the United States, Italy and Spain gave samples during acute or convalescent COVID-19. T cells, B-cell-depleted T cells, or PBMCs provided the cDNA or gDNA that served as material.

This CDR3 contains 14 residues. Germline CDR1 and CDR2: SGHDT and YYEEEE. V lost 5 bases and J lost 5; bases outside the gene matches: 5. This clonotype originated in an elderly woman with COVID-19, enrolled during active disease. The V and J genes are TRBV5-6 and TRBJ2-4; TRBD1 matches 9 bases. The sample was peripheral blood. The CDR3 coding sequence is TGTGCCAGCAGGAACCGGGACAGGGAAAACATTCAGTACTTC. Amino acids: CASRNRDRENIQYF.